The 31 T cell receptor beta chains presented below share a single source sample, sequenced in a study of Ad26.COV2.S vaccination and SARS-CoV-2 variants. Treatment described: approximately 18 received Ad26.COV2.S at low or high dose, single or two shots; several received placebo; per-sample allocation not given. Each sample was drawn 63 days after the first injection (of vaccine or placebo). The table came from immunoSEQ multiplex PCR; TCRdb's copy has only in-frame clones and leaves some out. The sample carries about 350,000 clones, 75% to 90% recorded once. The sample consisted of peripheral blood, taken in a trial of Ad26.COV2.S vaccine versus placebo. Receptors originate from a person between 18 and 65 years old who received the Ad26.COV2.S COVID-19 vaccine or a placebo.

The rearrangement links TRBV11-3 to TRBJ2-1; D is uncertain. The CDR3 has 13 residues. The V gene lost 5 bases and the J gene lost 5 bases, with 10 bases spanning the gap. Germline assignment: CDR1 SGHNT and CDR2 YENEEA. CDR3 in amino acids: CASSKDGDNEQFF. The CDR3 coding sequence is TGTGCCAGCAGCAAGGACGGAGACAATGAGCAGTTCTTC.

J is TRBJ2-7 and V is TRBV28; no reliable D call. Per the germline V gene, CDR1 is MDHEN and CDR2 is SYDVKM. V was clipped by 2 bases and J by 6 bases, with 8 bases between them. There are 12 residues in the CDR3. The CDR3 spells CASSLISAEQYF. The CDR3, as DNA: TGTGCCAGCAGTTTAATCAGTGCCGAGCAGTACTTC.

The chain recombines TRBV19 with TRBJ1-3; tentatively, D is TRBD1 (5 bases). Germline V CDR1 and CDR2: LNHDA, SQIVND (reference sequence). This CDR3 spans 18 amino acids. V was shortened by 7 bases and J by 0 bases, with 22 bases between the two germline ends. The CDR3 DNA follows: TGTGCCAGTAAAGGACACCCTACGGCGTTTTTCTCTGGAAACACCATATATTTT. This sequence encodes CASKGHPTAFFSGNTIYF.

This clone was seen once. The V call is TRBV5-6, the J call TRBJ2-2, with unresolved D. Trimming shortened V by 0 bases and J by 4 bases, and 7 bases separated the two germline ends. Per germline, CDR1 SGHDT and CDR2 YYEEEE. CDR3 length: 14 residues. CDR3 region: CASSLGWATGELFF. CDR3 bases: TGTGCCAGCAGCTTGGGTTGGGCCACCGGGGAGCTGTTTTTT.

This clone showed up just a few times. J is TRBJ1-1 and V is TRBV4-2, with 7 bases that match TRBD1. J gave up 0 bases and V 4 bases, and 2 bases lay outside the gene matches. This CDR3 spans 14 amino acids. Germline V lookup: CDR1 LGHNA, CDR2 YNFKEQ. The CDR3 loop reads CASSLGQLNTEAFF. The DNA of the CDR3 is TGTGCCAGCAGCCTGGGACAGCTGAACACTGAAGCTTTCTTT.

The chain is built from TRBV11-2 and TRBJ2-1; 8 nucleotides line up with TRBD2. V lost 4 bases, J lost 0 bases, and 8 bases stayed unmatched. CDR1 and CDR2 (germline): SGHAT, FQNNGV. The CDR3 spans 17 residues. In DNA form, the CDR3 reads TGTGCCAGCAGCTCGGGGGGGGGATACAGCTCCTACAATGAGCAGTTCTTC. It specifies CASSSGGGYSSYNEQFF.

J is TRBJ2-3 and V is TRBV27; the D gene is possibly TRBD2 (5 bases). There are 14 residues in the CDR3. The germline V gene has CDR1 MNHEY and CDR2 SMNVEV (reference sequence). V was shortened by 5 bases and J by 9 bases, with 18 bases between the two germline ends. The CDR3 bases are TGTGCCAGCAGTACCGAAACCCGGACGGGAACGCAGTATTTT. This encodes CASSTETRTGTQYF.

The V gene is TRBV7-9, the J gene TRBJ1-1, with D uncertain. Trimming cost V 1 base and J 3 bases, with 15 bases left between them. Germline-derived CDR1 and CDR2 are SEHNR and FQNEAQ (reference sequence). This CDR3 contains 16 residues. CDR3 residues: CASSLGAGVGDTEAFF. CDR3 nucleotides: TGTGCCAGCAGCTTAGGGGCTGGGGTTGGCGACACTGAAGCTTTCTTT.

The chain links TRBV9 to TRBJ2-1, with D possibly being TRBD1 (6 bases). CDR3 size: 14 residues. The germline CDR1 and CDR2 sequences are SGDLS and YYNGEE. Between the trimmed V and J ends, which lost 4 bases and 3 bases, there was a span of 11 bases. The CDR3 DNA is TGTGCCAGCAGCCCCCCGACAGGCTACAATGAGCAGTTCTTC. Translation: CASSPPTGYNEQFF.

The chain carries TRBV2 and TRBJ2-4, with 7 bases lining up with TRBD2. The germline V gene has CDR1 SNHLY and CDR2 FYNNEI. V was clipped by 4 bases and J by 0 bases; unmatched bases: 3. This CDR3 comprises 15 residues. CDR3: CASSGTSAAKNIQYF. The CDR3 coding sequence is TGTGCCAGCAGTGGAACTAGCGCAGCCAAAAACATTCAGTACTTC. Full variable domain (remainder filled in from reference TRBV2 and TRBJ2-4): EPEVTQTPSHQVTQMGQEVILRCVPISNHLYFYWYRQILGQKVEFLVSFYNNEISEKSEIFDDQFSVERPDGSNFTLKIRSTKLEDSAMYFCASSGTSAAKNIQYFGAGTRLSVL.

V gene TRBV7-3 combines with J gene TRBJ2-3; 11 nucleotides match TRBD2. V was clipped by 4 bases and J by 5 bases; unmatched bases: 5. From germline, CDR1 is SGHTA and CDR2 FQGTGA. The CDR3 sequence is 15 residues long. CDR3 sequence (DNA): TGTGCCAGCAGCTATAGCGGGGGGGCCCTAGATACGCAGTATTTT. Its protein is CASSYSGGALDTQYF.

The chain is built from TRBV7-2 and TRBJ2-7, with D possibly TRBD1 on 5 matching bases. The V end was cut by 1 base, the J end by 0 bases, with 7 bases between. From germline, CDR1 is SGHTA and CDR2 FQGNSA. The CDR3 spans 14 residues. Here the CDR3 reads CASSLEGDSYEQYF. The CDR3 nucleotides are TGTGCCAGCAGCTTAGAAGGGGACTCCTACGAGCAGTACTTC.

The V and J genes are TRBV4-1 and TRBJ2-1; TRBD1 matches at 10 bases. Germline V CDR1 and CDR2: MGHRA, YSYEKL. The CDR3 is made up of 15 amino acids. V shed 1 base, J shed 6 bases, and the junction held 3 bases outside the gene matches. CDR3 region: CASSQGQGAVNEQFF. The DNA of the CDR3 is TGCGCCAGCAGCCAAGGACAGGGGGCAGTCAATGAGCAGTTCTTC.

The chain has TRBV6-1 and TRBJ2-7; D may be TRBD1 (5 bases). The V gene lost 5 bases and the J gene lost 1 base, with 12 bases spanning the gap. Germline V CDR1 and CDR2: MNHNS, SASEGT. The CDR3 covers 14 residues. CDR3 loop: CASSTQDNSYEQYF. The CDR3 DNA reads TGTGCCAGCAGTACCCAGGACAATTCCTACGAGCAGTACTTC.

Here the CDR3 reads CASSLVPDGNQPQHF. As DNA, the CDR3 is TGCGCCAGCAGCTTGGTCCCCGATGGCAATCAGCCCCAGCATTTT. This chain links TRBV5-1 with TRBJ1-5; D remains unclear. Germline CDR1 is SGHRS and CDR2 is YFSETQ. Trimming pared 0 bases from V and 2 bases from J, leaving 9 bases between. This CDR3 is 15 amino acids long.

The V call is TRBV6-5, the J call TRBJ2-7; TRBD2 aligns across 11 bases. Germline loops: CDR1 MNHEY, CDR2 SVGAGI. J gave up 5 bases and V 10 bases, and 7 bases lay outside the gene matches. This CDR3 has 13 amino acids. CDR3 loop: CATKLAGVNEQYF. DNA for the CDR3: TGTGCCACCAAACTAGCGGGAGTCAACGAGCAGTACTTC.

This clone was seen a single time. The chain uses TRBV28 and TRBJ2-5; 7 bases align to TRBD1. V was pared by 5 bases and J by 4 bases, with 7 bases of the junction left unmatched. Germline V gives CDR1 MDHEN, CDR2 SYDVKM. CDR3 length: 14 residues. Here the CDR3 reads CASSLGGRGETQYF. CDR3 bases: TGTGCCAGCAGTCTAGGGGGCAGGGGAGAGACCCAGTACTTC. The full variable domain, its missing parts supplied by reference TRBV28 and TRBJ2-5, is DVKVTQSSRYLVKRTGEKVFLECVQDMDHENMFWYRQDPGLGLRLIYFSYDVKMKEKGDIPEGYSVSREKKERFSLILESASTNQTSMYLCASSLGGRGETQYFGPGTRLLVL.

This chain connects TRBV12-3 or TRBV12-4 to TRBJ1-1; no firm D call. With 3 bases removed from V and 5 bases from J, the gap between germline ends came to 10 bases. The CDR3 has 13 residues. The CDR3 DNA sequence: TGTGCCAGCAGTTTTCTAGCAGAGACTGAAGCTTTCTTT. It specifies CASSFLAETEAFF.

A single count supports this clone. The J gene is TRBJ2-5, the V gene TRBV7-8; 10 positions match TRBD2. There are 17 residues in the CDR3. Germline CDR1 and CDR2: SGHVS and FQNEAQ. With V trimmed by 2 bases and J by 5 bases, 11 bases remained unmatched. The CDR3 sequence: CASSLPPSGGLGETQYF. The CDR3 nucleotides are TGTGCCAGCAGCTTACCCCCTAGCGGGGGCCTCGGGGAGACCCAGTACTTC.

This clone was counted once. The rearrangement uses TRBV7-2 and TRBJ2-1; D unclear. The CDR3 contains 15 residues. In germline, CDR1 is SGHTA, CDR2 FQGNSA. Trimming stripped 1 base from V and 5 bases from J, with 12 bases between. CDR3: CASSLVDAGHNEQFF. DNA for the CDR3: TGTGCCAGCAGCTTAGTTGACGCAGGACACAATGAGCAGTTCTTC. Full variable domain (missing parts from reference TRBV7-2 and TRBJ2-1): GAGVSQSPSNKVTEKGKDVELRCDPISGHTALYWYRQSLGQGLEFLIYFQGNSAPDKSGLPSDRFSAERTGGSVSTLTIQRTQQEDSAVYLCASSLVDAGHNEQFFGPGTRLTVL.

The chain has TRBV2 and TRBJ2-2; D unresolved. The V end lost 3 bases, the J end lost 4 bases, and 12 bases lay between the germline ends. Looked up from germline, CDR1 is SNHLY and CDR2 is FYNNEI. The CDR3 sequence is 15 residues long. The CDR3 loop is CASSDGARSTGELFF. As DNA, the CDR3 is TGTGCCAGCAGTGATGGTGCGAGGAGCACCGGGGAGCTGTTTTTT.

The rearrangement joins TRBV6-2 or TRBV6-3 to TRBJ1-1; 7 bases match TRBD1. The CDR3 has 12 residues. After removal of 4 bases from V and 8 bases from J, the junction contained 4 bases not matched to a gene. Germline CDR1 MNHEY, CDR2 SVGEGT. The CDR3 sequence is CASSSGTAEAFF. The DNA for the CDR3 is TGTGCCAGCAGTTCCGGGACAGCGGAAGCTTTCTTT.

The gene calls are TRBV7-9 and TRBJ1-1; D gene unclear. The CDR3 sequence is 13 residues long. Germline lookup yields CDR1 SEHNR and CDR2 FQNEAQ (reference sequence). V gave up 7 bases and J gave up 4 bases, with 13 bases separating them. The CDR3 sequence: CASTPAGGTEAFF. As DNA, the CDR3 is TGTGCCAGCACCCCCGCTGGAGGCACTGAAGCTTTCTTT.

The chain links TRBV10-3 to TRBJ2-5, with 13 positions matching TRBD2. V shed 2 bases and J 3 bases; nucleotides not matched to a gene: 0. The CDR3 loop spans 15 amino acids. Per germline, CDR1 ENHRY and CDR2 SYGVKD. This CDR3 reads CAISEGLAGEETQYF. The CDR3 DNA sequence: TGTGCCATCAGTGAGGGACTAGCGGGGGAAGAGACCCAGTACTTC.

The chain couples TRBV7-9 to TRBJ2-5; 10 positions match TRBD1. V gave up 3 bases and J gave up 2 bases; unmatched junction bases: 9. The CDR3 is 17 amino acids. Looked up from germline, CDR1 is SEHNR and CDR2 is FQNEAQ (reference sequence). In DNA, the CDR3 is TGTGCCAGCAGCTTGGGACAGGGGAGGGGGGGGCAAGAGACCCAGTACTTC. This gives the protein CASSLGQGRGGQETQYF.

The V call is TRBV4-1, the J call TRBJ2-5, with 8 bases fitting TRBD1. V lost 2 bases and J lost 4; bases outside the gene matches: 3. CDR1 and CDR2 (germline): MGHRA, YSYEKL. CDR3 size: 14 residues. This CDR3 reads CASSQQGTGETQYF. DNA of the CDR3: TGCGCCAGCAGCCAACAAGGGACAGGAGAGACCCAGTACTTC.

This clone was observed a single time. The gene calls are TRBV4-3 and TRBJ1-1, with D perhaps TRBD1 (5 bases). Germline-derived CDR1 and CDR2 are LGHNA and YSLEER. The CDR3 loop spans 14 amino acids. Trimming removed 4 bases at V and 4 bases at J, with 13 bases between. The DNA of the CDR3 is TGCGCCAGCAGCCGCAGGGTCAAGAGCACTGAAGCTTTCTTT. This gives the protein CASSRRVKSTEAFF.

The V and J genes are TRBV5-5 and TRBJ2-5; D not certain. The CDR3 is 13 residues long. Per germline, CDR1 SGHKS and CDR2 YYEKEE (reference sequence). V was shortened by 1 base and J by 5 bases, with 9 bases between the two germline ends. In DNA, the CDR3 is TGTGCCAGCAGCTTGTCTAGTTGGGAGACCCAGTACTTC. Its translation is CASSLSSWETQYF. Based on the CDR3 plus reference TRBV5-5 and TRBJ2-5, the full variable domain is DAGVTQSPTHLIKTRGQQVTLRCSPISGHKSVSWYQQVLGQGPQFIFQYYEKEERGRGNFPDRFSARQFPNYSSELNVNALLLGDSALYLCASSLSSWETQYFGPGTRLLVL.

The chain uses TRBV27 and TRBJ1-3, with a possible D match to TRBD1 (5 bases). The length of the CDR3 is 14 residues. Trimming left V 2 bases short and J 1 base short, with 6 bases between. Looked up from germline, CDR1 is MNHEY and CDR2 is SMNVEV (reference sequence). The CDR3 here is CASSLRGSGNTIYF. The DNA for the CDR3 is TGTGCCAGCAGTTTACGGGGGTCTGGAAACACCATATATTTT.

Worth noting for this clone: The same CDR3 arises from other DNA sequences in this sample as well. The J gene is TRBJ1-5, the V gene TRBV2; D is uncertain. CDR3 size: 13 residues. Germline V gene data show CDR1 as SNHLY and CDR2 as FYNNEI. With 6 bases removed from V and 1 base from J, the gap between germline ends came to 7 bases. Here the CDR3 reads CASRAESNQPQHF. CDR3 sequence (DNA): TGTGCCAGCAGGGCAGAAAGCAATCAGCCCCAGCATTTT.

The chain combines TRBV9 with TRBJ2-3, with 10 bases aligning to TRBD2. Trimming at V came to 3 bases and at J to 3 bases, leaving 1 base not matched to a gene. Germline V gene data show CDR1 as SGDLS and CDR2 as YYNGEE. The CDR3 is made up of 14 amino acids. CDR3: CASSASGRTDTQYF. CDR3 nucleotides: TGTGCCAGCAGCGCTAGCGGGAGAACAGATACGCAGTATTTT.